The source of this TCR beta chain is a study of cytomegalovirus exposure and HLA in healthy donors. Study outcomes and limitations: Sequencing depth roughly uniform across donors was assumed in presence/absence analyses.

Use of 60 Vbeta and 13 Jbeta primers characterized the PCR. Here immunoSEQ multiplex PCR was the method, and the copy in TCRdb shows in-frame clones only, minus some. The data contain approximately 200,000 clones, 83% of them singletons. A word on this clone: Its specificity is not known.

V was clipped by 4 bases and J by 5 bases; unmatched bases: 3. The CDR3 has 14 amino acids. Germline V gene sequence: CDR1 SGHRS, CDR2 YFSETQ. The clonotype comes from a girl aged 10 to 17 in good health and CMV-seronegative. The chain combines TRBV5-1 with TRBJ2-2, with 9 bases identical to TRBD2. Input material: PBMCs. CDR3 residues: CASSPRGGTGELFF. CDR3 DNA: TGCGCCAGCAGCCCGCGGGGGGGGACCGGGGAGCTGTTTTTT.